The 4 T cell receptor beta chains listed next were all sequenced from one sample in a study of post-analysis software for immune sequencing data. Study conclusions and caveats: When patients were compared with controls, four or five TRBV segments were more frequent, TRBV5-6, TRBV5-1 and TRBV20-1 among them.

The TCR beta cDNA libraries contained unique molecular identifiers. TCRdb re-analysed the PCR reads in MiXCR, keeping a single row per CDR3 protein. The table has about 430,000 distinct CDR3 sequences, 30% to 40% seen once. Their antigen targets remain unknown. Material: blood. Source of these receptors: a girl aged 2-10 years with multiple sclerosis.

The chain carries TRBV7-9 and TRBJ2-7; 8 nucleotides match TRBD1. The germline CDR1 and CDR2 sequences are SEHNR and FQNEAQ (reference sequence). Trimming cost V 5 bases and J 1 base; bases outside gene matches: 4. This CDR3 has 14 amino acids. DNA of the CDR3: TGTGCCAGCAGCCGTCGACAGGGGTCCTACGAGCAGTACTTC. Its protein is CASSRRQGSYEQYF.

Only one count was recorded for this clonotype. The chain couples TRBV2 to TRBJ1-1; TRBD1 matches 7 bases. CDR1 is SNHLY, CDR2 FYNNEI, per germline. The CDR3 consists of 15 residues. V shed 4 bases and J 3 bases; nucleotides not matched to a gene: 8. The CDR3 DNA follows: TGTGCCAGCAGTGCTTACAGGGGCGGGTACACTGAAGCTTTCTTT. As protein: CASSAYRGGYTEAFF.

This clonotype was seen more than once but under ten times. The chain couples TRBV20-1 to TRBJ2-7; 10 nucleotides match TRBD1. From germline, CDR1 is DFQATT and CDR2 SNEGSKA (reference sequence). The V gene end was trimmed by 3 bases and the J gene end by 4 bases; junction bases not matched to a gene: 15. There are 17 residues in the CDR3. The CDR3 reads CSARGRTRDRGSYEQYF. DNA of the CDR3: TGCAGTGCTAGGGGAAGGACCCGGGACAGGGGAAGTTACGAGCAGTACTTC.

V usage is TRBV5-6 and J usage is TRBJ2-3; possibly TRBD2 for D (5 bases). The CDR3 has 14 residues. Trimming removed 5 bases at V and 0 bases at J, with 10 bases between. The V gene's germline CDR1 is SGHDT and CDR2 YYEEEE. In nucleotides, the CDR3 is TGTGCCAGCAGTTGGACGGGGAGCACAGATACGCAGTATTTT. The encoded protein is CASSWTGSTDTQYF.